These 27 T cell receptor beta chains came from one sample sequenced in a study of T cell responses to AZD1222 COVID-19 vaccine. The protocol was immunoSEQ multiplex PCR, while the TCRdb copy is restricted to in-frame clones and leaves out a portion. The table has about 96,000 clones, roughly 90% seen once. This material consisted of peripheral blood, taken on day 0 of AZD1222 vaccination. These receptors all stem from an adult in good health.

This clone was found a few times. This chain connects TRBV28 to TRBJ2-7; D gene ambiguous. CDR1 is MDHEN and CDR2 is SYDVKM in the germline V gene. The CDR3 extends over 12 amino acids. Trimming took off 6 bases at V and 7 bases at J, with 13 bases between the two ends. The CDR3 loop reads CASSYPGLEQYF. CDR3 nucleotides: TGTGCCAGCAGCTACCCCGGCTTGGAGCAGTACTTC. Combining the CDR3 with reference TRBV28 and TRBJ2-7 gives the whole variable domain DVKVTQSSRYLVKRTGEKVFLECVQDMDHENMFWYRQDPGLGLRLIYFSYDVKMKEKGDIPEGYSVSREKKERFSLILESASTNQTSMYLCASSYPGLEQYFGPGTRLTVT.

J is TRBJ1-2 and V is TRBV30; 12 bases line up with TRBD1. CDR1 is GTSNPN, CDR2 SVGIG, per germline (reference sequence). V shed 0 bases and J 4 bases; nucleotides not matched to a gene: 6. This CDR3 spans 16 amino acids. The CDR3 region is CAWSVSGTGGIYGYTF. The DNA of the CDR3 is TGTGCCTGGAGTGTATCGGGGACAGGGGGCATCTATGGCTACACCTTC.

This clone came up once. The V gene is TRBV28, the J gene TRBJ1-4, with TRBD1 as a possible D gene (6 bases). The germline V gene encodes CDR1 MDHEN and CDR2 SYDVKM. Trimming cost V 4 bases and J 7 bases, with 13 bases left between them. The CDR3 has 14 amino acids. In nucleotides, the CDR3 is TGTGCCAGCAGTTCCTACAGGGACCTTGAAAAACTGTTTTTT. Protein product: CASSSYRDLEKLFF.

The DNA for the CDR3 is TGTGCCAGCAGCACCCGGGACTACGAGCAGTACTTC. It specifies CASSTRDYEQYF. This sequence joins TRBV7-9 and TRBJ2-7; D is perhaps TRBD2 (5 bases). Germline CDR1 is SEHNR and CDR2 is FQNEAQ (reference sequence). The CDR3 spans 12 residues. V gave up 5 bases and J gave up 3 bases, with 8 bases separating them.

This chain joins TRBV14 and TRBJ2-1; 15 nucleotides align to TRBD2. The CDR3 length is 18 residues. Losses at the gene ends were 4 bases for V and 4 bases for J; bases not matched to a gene: 8. The germline gives CDR1 SGHDN, CDR2 FVKESK. The CDR3 here is CASSLPGLAGGRYNEQFF. The CDR3 region has the DNA TGTGCCAGCAGCCTTCCGGGACTAGCGGGAGGACGATACAATGAGCAGTTCTTC.

The CDR3 DNA reads as TGTGCCAGTGGACCCTCCGGCCAGAACACTGAAGCTTTCTTT. Its protein is CASGPSGQNTEAFF. This rearrangement joins TRBV6-5 to TRBJ1-1; unclear D gene. Germline CDR1 and CDR2: MNHEY and SVGAGI. V was shortened by 9 bases and J by 1 base, with 15 bases between the two germline ends. The CDR3 sequence is 14 residues long.

V is TRBV4-2 and J is TRBJ2-7; no clear D. This CDR3 is built from 15 residues. Germline CDR1 is LGHNA and CDR2 is YNFKEQ. V lost 1 base to trimming and J lost 5 bases, with 15 bases between them. Written as DNA, the CDR3 is TGTGCCAGCAGCCAAGCTCCCGGGCCCATAGACGAGCAGTACTTC. This translates into CASSQAPGPIDEQYF.

As concerns this clone: In the same sample, other DNA sequences code for this CDR3. The genes are TRBV18 and TRBJ2-5; D is possibly TRBD1 (6 bases). Trimming pared 0 bases from V and 2 bases from J, leaving 7 bases between. CDR1 and CDR2 (germline): KGHSH, LQKENI. The CDR3 consists of 14 residues. The DNA of the CDR3 is TGTGCCAGCTCACCACCGACAGGTCAAGAGACCCAGTACTTC. Its protein is CASSPPTGQETQYF.

The rearrangement joins TRBV5-4 to TRBJ2-2; 15 nucleotides line up with TRBD2. CDR3 size: 17 residues. J gave up 6 bases and V 3 bases, and 6 bases lay outside the gene matches. Germline lookup yields CDR1 SGHNT and CDR2 YYREEE (reference sequence). CDR3 protein: CASSSGLAGGSAGELFF. CDR3 in DNA: TGTGCCAGCAGCTCGGGACTAGCGGGAGGATCGGCCGGGGAGCTGTTTTTT.

V usage is TRBV7-2 and J usage is TRBJ2-5; D is undetermined. Looked up from germline, CDR1 is SGHTA and CDR2 is FQGNSA. The CDR3 totals 13 residues. V lost 5 bases, J lost 3 bases, and 10 bases lay in between. The CDR3 region has the DNA TGTGCCAGCAGCCCCTATGGGAAAGAGACCCAGTACTTC. It codes for CASSPYGKETQYF.

The rearrangement uses TRBV19 and TRBJ2-7; D is tentatively TRBD1 or TRBD2 (5 bases each). This CDR3 comprises 16 residues. Germline-derived CDR1 and CDR2 are LNHDA and SQIVND (reference sequence). Trimming pared 0 bases from V and 6 bases from J, leaving 18 bases between. CDR3: CASSIDLGDGISEQYF. DNA for the CDR3: TGTGCCAGTAGTATAGATCTCGGGGACGGGATCTCCGAGCAGTACTTC.

The J gene is TRBJ2-2, the V gene TRBV4-1, with 12 bases that match TRBD2. Germline trimming cut 3 bases from V and 5 bases from J; bases unmatched to any gene: 13. Germline loops: CDR1 MGHRA, CDR2 YSYEKL. This CDR3 comprises 19 residues. For the CDR3, the DNA is TGCGCCAGCAGCCACGGCCCCTCTCTAGCGGGAGGGCGAACCGGGGAGCTGTTTTTT. Residues: CASSHGPSLAGGRTGELFF.

V gene TRBV28 combines with J gene TRBJ2-5; weak D call: TRBD2 (5 bases). Trimming shortened V by 2 bases and J by 2 bases, and 9 bases separated the two germline ends. Germline CDR1 reads MDHEN; CDR2 reads SYDVKM. CDR3 length equals 14 residues. The CDR3: CASSLGGPQETQYF. CDR3 bases: TGTGCCAGCAGTTTAGGAGGACCTCAAGAGACCCAGTACTTC.

The chain uses TRBV4-3 and TRBJ2-7; no clear D. Trimming shortened V by 3 bases and J by 1 base, and 7 bases separated the two germline ends. The V gene's germline CDR1 is LGHNA and CDR2 YSLEER. This CDR3 comprises 13 residues. CDR3 in amino acids: CASSQGPSYEQYF. The CDR3 region has the DNA TGCGCCAGCAGCCAGGGCCCGTCCTACGAGCAGTACTTC.

This chain connects TRBV6-4 to TRBJ1-1, with D hard to call. The CDR3 has 15 residues. The germline V gene has CDR1 MRHNA and CDR2 SNTAGT. The V end lost 4 bases, the J end lost 1 base, and 13 bases lay between the germline ends. Written as DNA, the CDR3 is TGTGCCAGCAGTGCGAACCCAGGTGGGAACACTGAAGCTTTCTTT. It yields the protein CASSANPGGNTEAFF.

This rearrangement joins TRBV15 to TRBJ2-1; TRBD2 matches at 8 bases. CDR3 length: 16 residues. After removal of 0 bases from V and 2 bases from J, the junction contained 3 bases not matched to a gene. Germline V gives CDR1 LNHNV, CDR2 YYDKDF (reference sequence). CDR3 nucleotides: TGTGCCACCAGCAGAGATGCTAGCGGGCCCTACAATGAGCAGTTCTTC. It encodes CATSRDASGPYNEQFF.

The chain employs TRBV5-1 and TRBJ1-1, with TRBD1 as a possible D gene (6 bases). The CDR3 loop spans 15 amino acids. The V and J ends lost 3 bases and 1 base respectively, with 13 bases between them. Germline V gene data show CDR1 as SGHRS and CDR2 as YFSETQ. The CDR3 DNA reads as TGCGCCAGCAGCTGGCTACAGGGATCGAACACTGAAGCTTTCTTT. Its protein is CASSWLQGSNTEAFF.

The rearrangement uses TRBV7-9 and TRBJ2-1; the match to TRBD1 covers 9 bases. From germline, CDR1 is SEHNR and CDR2 FQNEAQ (reference sequence). J was trimmed by 7 bases and V by 6 bases; bases with no gene match: 10. This CDR3 comprises 15 residues. In DNA, the CDR3 is TGTGCCAGCAGGGCCGGGACAGGGAGGTTGAATGAGCAGTTCTTC. It is translated as CASRAGTGRLNEQFF.

V usage is TRBV30 and J usage is TRBJ2-7; the D gene is possibly TRBD1 (5 bases). This CDR3 region has 16 residues. In germline, CDR1 is GTSNPN, CDR2 SVGIG (reference sequence). V lost 3 bases and J lost 0, with 18 bases in between. Here the CDR3 DNA reads TGTGCCTGGAGGCTCGAAGGGGCCCTTAGCTCCTACGAGCAGTACTTC. This gives the protein CAWRLEGALSSYEQYF.

This clone came up once. The V and J genes are TRBV7-2 and TRBJ1-1; D unclear. Trimming shortened V by 2 bases and J by 3 bases, and 7 bases separated the two germline ends. The CDR3 runs 13 residues. The germline CDR1 and CDR2 sequences are SGHTA and FQGNSA. CDR3 in DNA: TGTGCCAGCAGCTTAACGAGGGACACTGAAGCTTTCTTT. Translating gives CASSLTRDTEAFF.

V is TRBV5-6 and J is TRBJ1-3; no definite D call. V was shortened by 4 bases and J by 2 bases, with 7 bases between the two germline ends. The CDR3 has 13 residues. In germline, CDR1 is SGHDT, CDR2 YYEEEE. CDR3 nucleotides: TGTGCCAGCAGCCCCGTCCCTGGAAACACCATATATTTT. Translating it yields CASSPVPGNTIYF.

CDR3 DNA: TGTGCCAGCAGCCAGAGCTGGCACAACAATCAGCCCCAGCATTTT. It encodes CASSQSWHNNQPQHF. The chain joins TRBV3-1 (or the pseudogene TRBV3-2) to TRBJ1-5; D ambiguous. V was cut by 3 bases and J by 3 bases, with 12 bases left in between. Germline lookup yields CDR1 LGHDT and CDR2 YNNKEL (reference sequence). The CDR3 runs 15 residues.

The chain links TRBV6-6 to TRBJ1-1; a weak D match, TRBD1 (5 bases). Germline V gene data show CDR1 as MNHNY and CDR2 as SVGAGI (reference sequence). Trimming stripped 1 base from V and 7 bases from J, with 10 bases between. The CDR3 length is 13 residues. The CDR3 coding sequence is TGTGCCAGCAGTTACTACCCAGGGATTGAAGCTTTCTTT. This sequence encodes CASSYYPGIEAFF.

V usage is TRBV7-8 and J usage is TRBJ1-2, with D unclear. The CDR3 has 13 residues. Looked up from germline, CDR1 is SGHVS and CDR2 is FQNEAQ. Trimming left V 1 base short and J 4 bases short, with 7 bases between. The DNA for the CDR3 is TGTGCCAGCAGCTTAGATGGCATCTATGGCTACACCTTC. The encoded protein is CASSLDGIYGYTF.

The gene calls are TRBV4-2 and TRBJ2-1, with D possibly called TRBD1 or TRBD2 (5 bases each). Trimming removed 3 bases at V and 8 bases at J, with 11 bases between. This CDR3 has 13 amino acids. Looked up from germline, CDR1 is LGHNA and CDR2 is YNFKEQ. In nucleotides, the CDR3 is TGTGCCAGCAGCCAGGGACCAGAACATGAGCAGTTCTTC. Amino acids: CASSQGPEHEQFF.

The rearrangement uses TRBV6-5 and TRBJ1-2; no clear D gene. The CDR3 spans 12 residues. Germline CDR1 and CDR2: MNHEY and SVGAGI. V was trimmed by 6 bases and J by 2 bases, leaving 7 bases between them. The CDR3 sequence: CASSDRNYGYTF. The CDR3 DNA sequence: TGTGCCAGCAGCGACCGAAACTATGGCTACACCTTC.

The V gene is TRBV29-1, the J gene TRBJ2-1; 14 bases are shared with TRBD2. The CDR3 has 13 amino acids. Losses at the gene ends were 3 bases for V and 15 bases for J; bases not matched to a gene: 7. The germline gives CDR1 SQVTM, CDR2 ANQGSEA. This CDR3 is CSVEGTSGGPRFF. CDR3 in DNA: TGCAGCGTTGAGGGGACTAGCGGGGGTCCAAGGTTCTTC.